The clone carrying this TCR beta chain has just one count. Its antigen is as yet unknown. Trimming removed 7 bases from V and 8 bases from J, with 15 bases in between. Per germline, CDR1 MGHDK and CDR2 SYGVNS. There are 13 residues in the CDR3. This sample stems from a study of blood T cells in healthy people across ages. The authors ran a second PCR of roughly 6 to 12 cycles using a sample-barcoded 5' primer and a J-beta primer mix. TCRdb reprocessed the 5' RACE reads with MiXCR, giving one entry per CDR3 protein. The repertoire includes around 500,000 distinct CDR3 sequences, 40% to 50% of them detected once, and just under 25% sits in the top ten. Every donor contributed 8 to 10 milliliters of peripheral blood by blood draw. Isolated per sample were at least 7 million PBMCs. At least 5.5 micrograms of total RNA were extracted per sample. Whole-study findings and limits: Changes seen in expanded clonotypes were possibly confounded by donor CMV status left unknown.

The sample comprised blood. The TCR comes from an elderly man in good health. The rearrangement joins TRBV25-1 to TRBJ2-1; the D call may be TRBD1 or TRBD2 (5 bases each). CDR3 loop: CASKQPGRHEQFF. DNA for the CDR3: TGTGCCAGCAAACAGCCGGGGCGGCATGAGCAGTTCTTC.